This T cell receptor (beta chain) derives from a study of T-cell reconstitution after alpha-beta-depleted transplantation in children. Germline-derived CDR1 and CDR2 are MRHNA and SNTAGT. The CDR3 is 16 amino acids. The V and J ends lost 4 bases and 0 bases, in that order; junction bases with no gene match: 3. This clonotype was counted a few times. Unique molecular identifiers were used to barcode this TCRbeta library. TCRdb called the PCR reads again in MiXCR, with one record for every CDR3 protein. This table has hundreds of thousands of distinct CDR3 sequences, around 25% appearing once. Sequences were derived from PBMCs, mostly from graft donor cells, sampled 360 days after TCRalphabeta/CD19-depleted stem cell transplant. The clonotype originates from a female patient aged 2-9 years who had a stem cell transplant for congenital amegakaryocytic thrombocytopenia, so the T cells may come from the graft donor. This sequence joins TRBV6-4 and TRBJ2-3; 11 bases line up with TRBD2. The DNA of the CDR3 is TGTGCCAGCAGTGGAGCTAGCGGGGGGAGCACAGATACGCAGTATTTT. Amino acid sequence: CASSGASGGSTDTQYF.